This TCR beta chain was documented in a study of T cell responses to AZD1222 COVID-19 vaccine. Findings and limits, study-wide: Elevations in Spike-specific TCR breadth and depth followed administration of two AZD1222 doses.

The CDR3 covers 12 residues. The ends were cut back, 4 bases at V and 8 bases at J, with 11 bases in the middle. TCRdb keeps only in-frame clones here, not all; method: immunoSEQ multiplex PCR. The table includes 120,000 to 150,000 clones, approximately 94% detected once. On this clone itself: Its matching antigen is unknown.

The sequence derives from an adult in good health. Sequencing used peripheral blood, obtained on day 0 of AZD1222 vaccination. V and J are TRBV12-3 or TRBV12-4 and TRBJ2-5; D perhaps matches TRBD2 (5 bases). The CDR3 sequence: CASSSPPGTQYF. CDR3 DNA sequence: TGTGCCAGCAGTTCCCCCCCGGGAACCCAGTACTTC.